The next 28 T cell receptor beta chains were all read from a single sample in a study of T cells in Graves' hyperthyroidism and ophthalmopathy. Researchers amplified the TCR beta CDR3 regions from RNA transcripts. TCR CDR3 regions were first amplified by RT-PCR with HTBI primers. MiXCR, applied by TCRdb to the multiplex PCR reads, yields one record per CDR3 protein. Of about 400,000 distinct CDR3 sequences in the sample, about 14% were seen once. Specimen: blood. These receptors all come from a woman in her 30s with Graves' ophthalmopathy.

This clonotype was seen ten or more times. This chain uses TRBV7-6 with TRBJ2-3; D is ambiguous. Looked up from germline, CDR1 is SGHVS and CDR2 is FNYEAQ. This CDR3 is built from 14 residues. Trimming took off 0 bases at V and 4 bases at J, with 8 bases between the two ends. The DNA of the CDR3 is TGTGCCAGCAGCTTAGCCTCAGGCGCAGATACGCAGTATTTT. Residues: CASSLASGADTQYF.

The rearrangement links TRBV28 to TRBJ2-4; TRBD1 is a possible D gene (5 bases). Trimming took 5 bases from V and 4 from J, leaving 12 bases between them. The CDR3 extends over 14 amino acids. The germline CDR1 and CDR2 sequences are MDHEN and SYDVKM. The CDR3 bases are TGTGCCAGCAGTAGGGTAAAGGGGAAAAACATTCAGTACTTC. Translation: CASSRVKGKNIQYF.

The chain carries TRBV7-8 and TRBJ1-4; no clear D gene. CDR1 and CDR2 from the germline V gene are SGHVS and FQNEAQ. This CDR3 has 14 residues. Trimming removed 5 bases from V and 3 bases from J, with 10 bases in between. This chain's CDR3 is CASSPRPANEKLFF. The CDR3 nucleotides are TGTGCCAGCAGCCCCCGCCCAGCTAATGAAAAACTGTTTTTT. The whole variable domain, remainder taken from reference TRBV7-8 and TRBJ1-4, is GAGVSQSPRYKVAKRGQDVALRCDPISGHVSLFWYQQALGQGPEFLTYFQNEAQLDKSGLPSDRFFAERPEGSVSTLKIQRTQQEDSAVYLCASSPRPANEKLFFGSGTQLSVL.

This clonotype was seen at least ten times. The rearrangement uses TRBV7-9 and TRBJ2-5; 11 bases are shared with TRBD2. The CDR3 totals 17 residues. V was pared by 2 bases and J by 1 base, with 6 bases of the junction left unmatched. Germline V gene lookup returns CDR1 SEHNR and CDR2 FQNEAQ (reference sequence). The CDR3 loop is CASSLPPGLAVQETQYF. In nucleotides, the CDR3 is TGTGCCAGCAGCTTACCCCCGGGACTAGCGGTCCAAGAGACCCAGTACTTC.

This chain links TRBV2 with TRBJ2-5; D perhaps matches TRBD2 (6 bases). Trimming stripped 8 bases from V and 4 bases from J, with 11 bases between. The CDR3 consists of 12 residues. Germline CDR1 is SNHLY and CDR2 is FYNNEI. The CDR3 region has the DNA TGTGCCAGCGGCCGGAGGGGAGAGACCCAGTACTTC. Amino acid sequence: CASGRRGETQYF. Full variable domain (outside the CDR3, taken from reference TRBV2 and TRBJ2-5): EPEVTQTPSHQVTQMGQEVILRCVPISNHLYFYWYRQILGQKVEFLVSFYNNEISEKSEIFDDQFSVERPDGSNFTLKIRSTKLEDSAMYFCASGRRGETQYFGPGTRLLVL.

Ten or more counts support this clonotype. The chain couples TRBV14 to TRBJ1-2; D remains unclear. Between the trimmed V and J ends, which lost 1 base and 4 bases, there was a span of 13 bases. The CDR3 covers 15 residues. Germline CDR1 reads SGHDN; CDR2 reads FVKESK. The CDR3 DNA is TGTGCCAGCAGCCAAGCCGGCTCTTCCCCCTATGGCTACACCTTC. It encodes CASSQAGSSPYGYTF.

This clonotype has only a few counts. V gene TRBV6-1 combines with J gene TRBJ2-5; D not certain. Germline CDR1 reads MNHNS; CDR2 reads SASEGT. V gave up 6 bases and J gave up 2 bases, with 10 bases separating them. The CDR3 is 13 amino acids. The CDR3 spells CASRGNEQETQYF. In DNA form, the CDR3 reads TGTGCCAGCAGAGGTAACGAACAAGAGACCCAGTACTTC.

At least ten counts were recorded for this clonotype. This chain connects TRBV20-1 to TRBJ2-3; D is perhaps TRBD2 (5 bases). Germline-derived CDR1 and CDR2 are DFQATT and SNEGSKA (reference sequence). V shed 0 bases and J shed 2 bases, with 15 bases lying between them. The CDR3 sequence is 16 residues long. The CDR3, as DNA: TGCAGTGCTAGAGAGGTTTCAGAGCGGCACACAGATACGCAGTATTTT. Translated, it gives CSAREVSERHTDTQYF.

As for this clonotype: It may be a read error: a sequence one base away is much more abundant. V is TRBV20-1 and J is TRBJ2-1; 9 bases are shared with TRBD2. This CDR3 has 14 amino acids. Per germline, CDR1 DFQATT and CDR2 SNEGSKA (reference sequence). The CDR3 DNA is TGCAATGCTAGAAGTCTAGCGGGGTTTAATGAGCAGTTCTTC. Its translation: CNARSLAGFNEQFF.

This clonotype was detected only a few times. The chain carries TRBV16 and TRBJ1-4, with 8 bases aligning to TRBD1. Germline V gene lookup returns CDR1 KGHSY and CDR2 FQNENV. V lost 8 bases to trimming and J lost 3 bases; unmatched junction nucleotides: 5. There are 14 residues in the CDR3. The CDR3 coding sequence is TGTGCCAGCCTTGAGGGACAGGCTAATGAAAAACTGTTTTTT. Residues: CASLEGQANEKLFF. Looking up the rest from reference TRBV16 and TRBJ1-4 gives the full variable domain: GEEVAQTPKHLVRGEGQKAKLYCAPIKGHSYVFWYQQVLKNEFKFLISFQNENVFDETGMPKERFSAKCLPNSPCSLEIQATKLEDSAVYFCASLEGQANEKLFFGSGTQLSVL.

The V gene is TRBV19, the J gene TRBJ2-7; the match to TRBD1 covers 8 bases. J was trimmed by 0 bases and V by 6 bases; bases with no gene match: 7. This CDR3 is 15 amino acids long. The V gene's germline CDR1 is LNHDA and CDR2 SQIVND (reference sequence). The CDR3 region has the DNA TGTGCCAGTAGCACTCCCGGGACAGGCTCCTACGAGCAGTACTTC. Amino acid sequence: CASSTPGTGSYEQYF.

This clonotype was found a few times. This chain uses TRBV9 with TRBJ1-1; 7 bases agree with TRBD1. J was trimmed by 0 bases and V by 1 base; bases with no gene match: 6. CDR3 length: 16 amino acids. Germline V gene lookup returns CDR1 SGDLS and CDR2 YYNGEE. The CDR3 region has the DNA TGTGCCAGCAGCGTAACAGGGGCTGCTCTGAACACTGAAGCTTTCTTT. As protein: CASSVTGAALNTEAFF.

This chain links TRBV20-1 with TRBJ2-5, with a weak D call TRBD1 (6 bases). The V end was cut by 0 bases, the J end by 10 bases, with 15 bases between. Germline-derived CDR1 and CDR2 are DFQATT and SNEGSKA (reference sequence). There are 13 residues in the CDR3. The CDR3 spells CSARDYGPRGQYF. DNA for the CDR3: TGCAGTGCTAGAGATTATGGACCCAGGGGCCAGTACTTC.

The table lists this clonotype with a few counts. The chain couples TRBV6-1 to TRBJ1-4; D uncertain. This CDR3 contains 13 residues. V lost 3 bases, J lost 4 bases, and 6 bases lay in between. Germline CDR1 reads MNHNS; CDR2 reads SASEGT. The CDR3 loop is CASSERYNEKLFF. The CDR3 bases are TGTGCCAGCAGTGAGAGGTATAATGAAAAACTGTTTTTT.

This clonotype appeared many times. The rearrangement links TRBV6-6 to TRBJ2-5; D might be TRBD1 or TRBD2, each matching 5 bases. The CDR3 sequence is 15 residues long. CDR1 and CDR2 from the germline V gene are MNHNY and SVGAGI (reference sequence). V dropped 2 bases and J dropped 4 bases, with 14 bases sitting between them. This chain's CDR3 is CASSYGRRGGETQYF. The CDR3 DNA is TGTGCCAGCAGTTACGGTAGACGGGGCGGAGAGACCCAGTACTTC.

This clonotype was observed many times. This chain connects TRBV6-4 to TRBJ1-1; 7 nucleotides align to TRBD1. Per germline, CDR1 MRHNA and CDR2 SNTAGT. V trimming: 6 bases; J trimming: 0 bases; junction bases outside the gene matches: 4. The CDR3 extends over 14 amino acids. The CDR3 nucleotides read TGTGCCAGCAGAGGACAGGACATGAACACTGAAGCTTTCTTT. Protein: CASRGQDMNTEAFF.

This clonotype showed up many times. This rearrangement joins TRBV11-2 to TRBJ1-2; 7 nucleotides agree with TRBD1. Germline V gives CDR1 SGHAT, CDR2 FQNNGV. The ends lost 7 bases at V and 6 bases at J; junction bases unmatched: 11. This CDR3 comprises 14 residues. The CDR3 loop is CASTMTGRFHGYTF. In DNA form, the CDR3 reads TGTGCCAGCACAATGACAGGGAGGTTTCATGGCTACACCTTC.

This clonotype was detected many times. The V gene is TRBV12-3 or TRBV12-4, the J gene TRBJ2-2, with no clear D. V shed 1 base and J shed 1 base, with 7 bases lying between them. The CDR3 runs to 15 residues. The DNA of the CDR3 is TGTGCCAGCAGTTTAGTTTCACGGAACACCGGGGAGCTGTTTTTT. Amino acids: CASSLVSRNTGELFF.

This clonotype was detected many times. This chain links TRBV11-1 with TRBJ2-7; tentative D call: TRBD1 (9 bases). The germline V gene encodes CDR1 SGHAT and CDR2 FQDESV (reference sequence). Trimming took off 7 bases at V and 3 bases at J, with 19 bases between the two ends. The CDR3 extends over 15 amino acids. CDR3 in amino acids: CASTQRGTGYYEQYF. In DNA form, the CDR3 reads TGTGCCAGCACCCAGCGGGGGACAGGGTACTACGAGCAGTACTTC.

This clonotype was counted many times. The genes are TRBV20-1 and TRBJ1-6, with TRBD1 matching over 7 bases. The length of the CDR3 is 15 residues. Germline trimming cut 2 bases from V and 6 bases from J; bases unmatched to any gene: 7. Germline lookup yields CDR1 DFQATT and CDR2 SNEGSKA (reference sequence). As DNA, the CDR3 is TGCAGTGCTAGATTTCAGGACAGGTTTAATTCACCCCTCCACTTT. Translation gives CSARFQDRFNSPLHF.

Many counts were recorded for this clonotype. This chain connects TRBV27 to TRBJ1-5; possible D gene TRBD1, 5 bases. This CDR3 region has 14 residues. The germline V gene encodes CDR1 MNHEY and CDR2 SMNVEV (reference sequence). V gave up 2 bases and J gave up 3 bases, with 8 bases separating them. The CDR3 sequence: CASSLAGNNQPQHF. The DNA of the CDR3 is TGTGCCAGCAGTTTAGCAGGGAACAATCAGCCCCAGCATTTT.

The chain uses TRBV7-2 and TRBJ2-5; D gene ambiguous. V was pared by 1 base and J by 2 bases, with 11 bases between. This CDR3 spans 15 amino acids. Germline CDR1 is SGHTA and CDR2 is FQGNSA. In DNA, the CDR3 is TGTGCCAGCAGCTTAGAAGGGCCCCCACAAGAGACCCAGTACTTC. Protein: CASSLEGPPQETQYF.

The chain combines TRBV15 with TRBJ2-3; D possibly corresponds to TRBD1 (5 bases). The CDR3 is 17 amino acids. The germline V and J ends were trimmed by 0 bases and 1 base, with 14 bases remaining between them. Per germline, CDR1 LNHNV and CDR2 YYDKDF (reference sequence). DNA of the CDR3: TGTGCCACCAGCAGAGATTGGCAGGGAAGGGGCACAGATACGCAGTATTTT. This codes for CATSRDWQGRGTDTQYF.

This clonotype occurred many times. J is TRBJ2-3 and V is TRBV11-1; 12 nucleotides line up with TRBD1. Trimming at V came to 5 bases and at J to 3 bases, leaving 6 bases not matched to a gene. Per the germline V gene, CDR1 is SGHAT and CDR2 is FQDESV (reference sequence). The CDR3 is 16 amino acids. CDR3 sequence reads: CASSSRDRGRTDTQYF. Here the CDR3 DNA reads TGTGCCAGCAGCAGCCGGGACAGGGGGCGAACAGATACGCAGTATTTT.

This clonotype showed up many times. The V call is TRBV27, the J call TRBJ1-1, with a possible D match to TRBD1 (6 bases). CDR1 is MNHEY, CDR2 SMNVEV, per germline (reference sequence). CDR3 size: 15 residues. V lost 1 base to trimming and J lost 7 bases, with 16 bases between them. CDR3: CASSLLPGAIFEAFF. CDR3 DNA sequence: TGTGCCAGCAGTTTATTGCCGGGGGCGATTTTTGAAGCTTTCTTT.

V usage is TRBV29-1 and J usage is TRBJ2-4; possible D gene TRBD1, 6 bases. CDR3 size: 13 residues. With 7 bases removed from V and 1 base from J, the gap between germline ends came to 11 bases. Germline CDR1 SQVTM, CDR2 ANQGSEA. CDR3 residues: CSATGMAKNIQYF. Written as DNA, the CDR3 is TGCAGCGCCACAGGGATGGCCAAAAACATTCAGTACTTC.

Many counts were recorded for this clonotype. The J gene is TRBJ1-1, the V gene TRBV18; D unresolved. Germline V lookup: CDR1 KGHSH, CDR2 LQKENI. Trimming cost V 3 bases and J 2 bases, with 7 bases left between them. This CDR3 comprises 13 residues. This chain's CDR3 is CASSPTFNTEAFF. The CDR3 DNA reads TGTGCCAGCTCACCTACTTTTAACACTGAAGCTTTCTTT.

This chain uses TRBV5-1 with TRBJ1-1, with D hard to call. V lost 1 base and J 4 bases, leaving 11 bases between the germline ends. The CDR3 is 14 residues long. Germline V gene lookup returns CDR1 SGHRS and CDR2 YFSETQ. The CDR3 region has the DNA TGCGCCAGCAGCTTGAATAGAGCGAGCACTGAAGCTTTCTTT. As protein: CASSLNRASTEAFF.